One and the same sample provided the 31 T cell receptor beta chains below, sequenced in a study of blood T cell repertoires in COVID-19. Some clones are missing from TCRdb's copy, which holds only in-frame ones; the method was immunoSEQ multiplex PCR. The table has around 190,000 clones, approximately 80% seen once. The sequencing sample was made of peripheral blood. These receptors were taken from a human donor in a cohort sampled during active COVID-19.

The V call is TRBV27, the J call TRBJ2-1; 8 nucleotides agree with TRBD2. Trimming at V came to 3 bases and at J to 4 bases, leaving 14 bases not matched to a gene. The CDR3 has 18 amino acids. CDR1 is MNHEY and CDR2 is SMNVEV in the germline V gene (reference sequence). The CDR3 reads CASSFAWVSGRAYNEQFF. DNA for the CDR3: TGTGCCAGCAGTTTCGCGTGGGTGAGCGGGAGAGCGTACAATGAGCAGTTCTTC.

The chain combines TRBV28 with TRBJ1-5, with 7 bases lining up with TRBD1. V shed 2 bases, J shed 7 bases, and the junction held 5 bases outside the gene matches. The CDR3 sequence is 14 residues long. Germline CDR1 reads MDHEN; CDR2 reads SYDVKM. The CDR3 nucleotides read TGTGCCAGCAGTTTAGGAGGGGGCGACCAGCCCCAGCATTTT. Its protein is CASSLGGGDQPQHF.

The chain uses TRBV5-5 and TRBJ2-1, with 7 bases fitting TRBD1. The germline V gene encodes CDR1 SGHKS and CDR2 YYEKEE (reference sequence). The length of the CDR3 is 15 residues. V gave up 0 bases and J gave up 7 bases; unmatched junction bases: 7. The CDR3 coding sequence is TGTGCCAGCAGCTTGGAGGACAGGACAGCAAATGAGCAGTTCTTC. Protein: CASSLEDRTANEQFF.

This clone was observed a handful of times. The chain combines TRBV2 with TRBJ2-7; D possibly corresponds to TRBD2 (6 bases). Germline V lookup: CDR1 SNHLY, CDR2 FYNNEI. V was shortened by 9 bases and J by 6 bases, with 18 bases between the two germline ends. The length of the CDR3 is 13 residues. CDR3 sequence: CASTLTGEAEQYF. The CDR3 nucleotides are TGTGCCAGTACCCTCACGGGAGAAGCCGAGCAGTACTTC.

The rearrangement joins TRBV19 to TRBJ1-1, with a tentative D call TRBD1 (5 bases). The germline V gene has CDR1 LNHDA and CDR2 SQIVND (reference sequence). There are 15 residues in the CDR3. Trimming left V 3 bases short and J 5 bases short, with 16 bases between. CDR3 protein: CASSMAGIRRTEAFF. The DNA for the CDR3 is TGTGCCAGTAGTATGGCAGGGATCCGAAGGACTGAAGCTTTCTTT. Combining the CDR3 with reference TRBV19 and TRBJ1-1 gives the whole variable domain DGGITQSPKYLFRKEGQNVTLSCEQNLNHDAMYWYRQDPGQGLRLIYYSQIVNDFQKGDIAEGYSVSREKKESFPLTVTSAQKNPTAFYLCASSMAGIRRTEAFFGQGTRLTVV.

The CDR3 sequence is CASSFSGGSNQPQHF. In DNA, the CDR3 is TGTGCCAGCAGCTTCTCCGGGGGGAGCAATCAGCCCCAGCATTTT. This chain uses TRBV5-5 with TRBJ1-5, with D maybe TRBD1 (5 bases). This CDR3 spans 15 amino acids. The ends were cut back, 2 bases at V and 1 base at J, with 10 bases in the middle. Germline loops: CDR1 SGHKS, CDR2 YYEKEE (reference sequence).

At least ten counts were recorded for this clone. The chain links TRBV5-4 to TRBJ1-3, with 9 bases fitting TRBD1. The CDR3 spans 16 residues. V trimming: 4 bases; J trimming: 4 bases; junction bases outside the gene matches: 9. Germline CDR1 is SGHNT and CDR2 is YYREEE (reference sequence). CDR3 sequence reads: CASSRRTGASGNTIYF. CDR3 nucleotides: TGTGCCAGCAGCCGCCGGACAGGGGCTTCGGGAAACACCATATATTTT.

Points on this clone: The identical CDR3 is also encoded by other nucleotide sequences in the sample. The chain links TRBV18 to TRBJ2-3; 7 bases agree with TRBD1. V lost 1 base, J lost 1 base, and 2 bases stayed unmatched. The germline CDR1 and CDR2 sequences are KGHSH and LQKENI. The CDR3 loop spans 15 amino acids. CDR3 nucleotide sequence: TGTGCCAGCTCACCACAGGGGGCCGGCACAGATACGCAGTATTTT. It is translated as CASSPQGAGTDTQYF.

The chain has TRBV28 and TRBJ1-5, with 8 bases identical to TRBD1. The CDR3 is 17 residues long. The germline V gene encodes CDR1 MDHEN and CDR2 SYDVKM. V was clipped by 6 bases and J by 0 bases; unmatched bases: 10. The CDR3 DNA reads as TGTGCCAGCAGCCTGGGACAGGCACCCTATAGCAATCAGCCCCAGCATTTT. Translation gives CASSLGQAPYSNQPQHF. Combining the CDR3 with reference TRBV28 and TRBJ1-5 gives the whole variable domain DVKVTQSSRYLVKRTGEKVFLECVQDMDHENMFWYRQDPGLGLRLIYFSYDVKMKEKGDIPEGYSVSREKKERFSLILESASTNQTSMYLCASSLGQAPYSNQPQHFGDGTRLSIL.

The CDR3 region has the DNA TGTGCCAGCAGTTTATCCAGGGTTGGGGAAAAACTGTTTTTT. Residues: CASSLSRVGEKLFF. V is TRBV27 and J is TRBJ1-4; D perhaps matches TRBD1 (5 bases). With 0 bases removed from V and 8 bases from J, the gap between germline ends came to 10 bases. Germline CDR1 MNHEY, CDR2 SMNVEV (reference sequence). There are 14 residues in the CDR3.

This chain joins TRBV6-1 and TRBJ2-7, with 9 bases identical to TRBD2. The CDR3 has 16 residues. Looked up from germline, CDR1 is MNHNS and CDR2 is SASEGT. The trim removed 1 base at V and 4 bases at J, leaving 8 bases unmatched. CDR3 nucleotide sequence: TGTGCCAGCAGTGAAGGTCCGCGGGAGGGCCCTTACGAGCAGTACTTC. Amino acids: CASSEGPREGPYEQYF.

The chain couples TRBV5-4 to TRBJ1-4; TRBD1 is a possible D gene (6 bases). Germline V gene sequence: CDR1 SGHNT, CDR2 YYREEE (reference sequence). The CDR3 runs to 14 residues. The V end was cut by 0 bases, the J end by 8 bases, with 11 bases between. CDR3 region: CASSLAGAGEKLFF. Written as DNA, the CDR3 is TGTGCCAGCAGCTTGGCAGGGGCAGGGGAAAAACTGTTTTTT.

The DNA for the CDR3 is TGTGCCTGGAGTGTGTGGACAGGAGCCCAAGAGACCCAGTACTTC. This translates into CAWSVWTGAQETQYF. The chain carries TRBV30 and TRBJ2-5; 7 bases match TRBD1. CDR3 size: 15 residues. In germline, CDR1 is GTSNPN, CDR2 SVGIG (reference sequence). V lost 0 bases, J lost 1 base, and 5 bases stayed unmatched.

The rearrangement joins TRBV5-1 to TRBJ1-1; the match to TRBD1 covers 8 bases. CDR3 length: 13 amino acids. CDR1 and CDR2 from the germline V gene are SGHRS and YFSETQ. V was pared by 4 bases and J by 5 bases, with 4 bases of the junction left unmatched. The CDR3 DNA reads as TGCGCCAGCAGCGCGGACAGGGTGACTGAAGCTTTCTTT. As protein: CASSADRVTEAFF.

The chain employs TRBV23-1 and TRBJ2-6; 8 bases are a match to TRBD1. TRBV23-1 is an open reading frame, and its role is uncertain. Unmatched junction bases numbered 19, after V lost 2 bases and J lost 1 base. The CDR3 is made up of 22 amino acids. CDR3 residues: CASSQHDAQRRTGLSGANVLTF. CDR3 sequence (DNA): TGCGCCAGCAGTCAACACGACGCTCAGCGTAGGACAGGGTTGTCTGGGGCCAACGTCCTGACTTTC.

The chain uses TRBV27 and TRBJ2-7, with 9 bases matching TRBD1. The CDR3 contains 13 residues. The V and J ends lost 6 bases and 3 bases, in that order; junction bases with no gene match: 3. Germline V gives CDR1 MNHEY, CDR2 SMNVEV (reference sequence). The CDR3 spells CASRSTGGYEQYF. In DNA form, the CDR3 reads TGTGCCAGCAGGTCGACAGGGGGCTACGAGCAGTACTTC.

This chain connects TRBV12-3 or TRBV12-4 to TRBJ2-1; D is uncertain. The CDR3 spans 11 residues. V dropped 6 bases and J dropped 8 bases, with 8 bases sitting between them. Here the CDR3 DNA reads TGTGCCAGCAGCCCCTCTCATGAGCAGTTCTTC. The encoded protein is CASSPSHEQFF.

This chain links TRBV6-5 with TRBJ1-1, with D possibly matching TRBD1 (6 bases). Germline V CDR1 and CDR2: MNHEY, SVGAGI. The CDR3 is made up of 13 amino acids. The V end was cut by 10 bases, the J end by 3 bases, with 15 bases between. CDR3 sequence reads: CATGGGLDTEAFF. CDR3 in DNA: TGTGCCACGGGCGGGGGCCTTGACACTGAAGCTTTCTTT.

V usage is TRBV7-2 and J usage is TRBJ2-7; tentatively, D is TRBD2 (6 bases). CDR1 is SGHTA and CDR2 is FQGNSA in the germline V gene. The V end lost 1 base, the J end lost 5 bases, and 15 bases lay between the germline ends. The CDR3 runs to 15 residues. The CDR3 here is CASSLGGGVGHEQYF. The CDR3 DNA sequence: TGTGCCAGCAGCTTAGGTGGCGGGGTCGGGCACGAGCAGTACTTC. Drawing the rest from reference TRBV7-2 and TRBJ2-7, the complete variable domain is GAGVSQSPSNKVTEKGKDVELRCDPISGHTALYWYRQSLGQGLEFLIYFQGNSAPDKSGLPSDRFSAERTGGSVSTLTIQRTQQEDSAVYLCASSLGGGVGHEQYFGPGTRLTVT.

J is TRBJ1-2 and V is TRBV6-5; perhaps TRBD1 as D (5 bases). From germline, CDR1 is MNHEY and CDR2 SVGAGI. Trimming took off 2 bases at V and 4 bases at J, with 11 bases between the two ends. This CDR3 has 14 residues. The DNA for the CDR3 is TGTGCCAGCAGTTACCGCACCGGGGGCTATGGCTACACCTTC. This gives the protein CASSYRTGGYGYTF.

This clone has just one count. The rearrangement links TRBV30 to TRBJ1-2, with TRBD1 identical over 7 bases. Germline V lookup: CDR1 GTSNPN, CDR2 SVGIG (reference sequence). The CDR3 loop spans 13 amino acids. With 1 base clipped from V and 7 bases from J, the junction kept 6 bases outside the gene matches. DNA of the CDR3: TGTGCCTGGAGTGCAACAGGGGCTGCTGGCTACACCTTC. Protein product: CAWSATGAAGYTF.

The rearrangement uses TRBV7-2 and TRBJ1-4; D is perhaps TRBD1 (6 bases). Germline V gene data show CDR1 as SGHTA and CDR2 as FQGNSA. CDR3 length: 14 residues. V lost 5 bases, J lost 10 bases, and 17 bases lay in between. The CDR3 region has the DNA TGTGCCAGCAGCCCCTCGAGGGAGGGGGTAAAACTGTTTTTT. This gives the protein CASSPSREGVKLFF.

The V gene is TRBV7-9, the J gene TRBJ2-7, with 9 positions matching TRBD2. The CDR3 covers 14 residues. V gave up 5 bases and J gave up 1 base; unmatched junction bases: 3. Germline CDR1 reads SEHNR; CDR2 reads FQNEAQ (reference sequence). Written as DNA, the CDR3 is TGTGCCAGCAGCGCGAGCGGGGGGTCCTACGAGCAGTACTTC. The encoded protein is CASSASGGSYEQYF.

This sequence joins TRBV28 and TRBJ2-7; 9 bases are a match to TRBD2. CDR3 length: 17 residues. In germline, CDR1 is MDHEN, CDR2 SYDVKM. The ends lost 7 bases at V and 3 bases at J; junction bases unmatched: 16. The CDR3 region is CASTIRGGASGIYEQYF. CDR3 in DNA: TGTGCCAGCACCATCCGTGGAGGGGCTAGCGGGATCTACGAGCAGTACTTC.

CDR3 DNA sequence: TGCGCCAGCAGTGGCAGGGGTAGTGGAGAGCAGTTCTTC. Protein: CASSGRGSGEQFF. The rearrangement joins TRBV10-2 to TRBJ2-1; maybe TRBD1 (6 bases). The germline CDR1 and CDR2 sequences are WSHSY and SAAADI. V dropped 4 bases and J dropped 10 bases, with 14 bases sitting between them. This CDR3 contains 13 residues.

This rearrangement joins TRBV7-9 to TRBJ2-7; D possibly corresponds to TRBD2 (5 bases). V lost 4 bases and J 2 bases, leaving 12 bases between the germline ends. From germline, CDR1 is SEHNR and CDR2 FQNEAQ (reference sequence). This CDR3 is built from 14 residues. The CDR3 is CASSSGSEPYEQYF. The CDR3 coding sequence is TGTGCCAGCAGCTCGGGTAGCGAGCCCTACGAGCAGTACTTC.

This clone was seen just once. The J gene is TRBJ2-5, the V gene TRBV5-6; D possibly corresponds to TRBD2 (5 bases). The germline CDR1 and CDR2 sequences are SGHDT and YYEEEE. The V end lost 2 bases, the J end lost 7 bases, and 15 bases lay between the germline ends. The CDR3 is made up of 14 amino acids. The CDR3: CASSFGPAEGTQYF. Here the CDR3 DNA reads TGTGCCAGCAGCTTCGGACCGGCCGAGGGGACCCAGTACTTC.

The chain is built from TRBV5-1 and TRBJ2-1; D is ambiguous. V was clipped by 7 bases and J by 8 bases, with 10 bases between them. Germline-derived CDR1 and CDR2 are SGHRS and YFSETQ. This CDR3 spans 11 amino acids. CDR3 sequence (DNA): TGCGCCAGCCGGGTGGTAGATGAGCAGTTCTTC. This translates into CASRVVDEQFF.

V is TRBV7-8 and J is TRBJ2-5; 9 bases match TRBD1. The CDR3 spans 16 residues. Germline V gene lookup returns CDR1 SGHVS and CDR2 FQNEAQ. V was pared by 5 bases and J by 6 bases, with 13 bases of the junction left unmatched. CDR3 bases: TGTGCCAGCAGCCCAACTACAGGGGGCGGAATGAAGACCCAGTACTTC. Residues: CASSPTTGGGMKTQYF.

CDR3 residues: CASSQPRSGNTGELFF. CDR3 DNA: TGTGCCAGCAGCCAACCACGGAGTGGGAACACCGGGGAGCTGTTTTTT. The chain joins TRBV3-1 (or the pseudogene TRBV3-2) to TRBJ2-2; D gene unclear. Trimming stripped 2 bases from V and 1 base from J, with 11 bases between. The CDR3 extends over 16 amino acids. The germline V gene has CDR1 LGHDT and CDR2 YNNKEL (reference sequence).

This chain links TRBV28 with TRBJ2-1; perhaps TRBD2 as D (6 bases). V gave up 4 bases and J gave up 7 bases, with 14 bases separating them. The germline CDR1 and CDR2 sequences are MDHEN and SYDVKM. CDR3 length: 14 amino acids. The CDR3 spells CASSSGGKRNEQFF. Written as DNA, the CDR3 is TGTGCCAGCAGTTCGGGCGGGAAGAGAAATGAGCAGTTCTTC.